Each of the 5 T cell receptor beta chains below was sequenced from the same sample in a study of shared clonotypes between healthy human individuals. CD45RO negativity and positive selection for CCR7 defined naive CD8 cells, a population that excluded terminally differentiated effector memory CD45RA+ cells. Sequencing used immunoSEQ multiplex PCR; TCRdb keeps in-frame clones, though not all of them. The data contain around 2,000,000 clones, approximately 94% of them singletons. Specimen: naive CD8+ T cells sorted from blood. These receptors all come from a man aged 18-30 years in good health.

V usage is TRBV7-9 and J usage is TRBJ1-4; unclear D gene. This CDR3 comprises 14 residues. V shed 8 bases and J shed 2 bases, with 12 bases lying between them. Per germline, CDR1 SEHNR and CDR2 FQNEAQ (reference sequence). The CDR3, as DNA: TGTGCCAGCGATTCTCGAAGTACTAATGAAAAACTGTTTTTT. It translates to CASDSRSTNEKLFF.

V usage is TRBV6-1 and J usage is TRBJ1-2; D is perhaps TRBD1 (5 bases). CDR1 is MNHNS and CDR2 is SASEGT in the germline V gene. The CDR3 is 13 residues long. Trimming cost V 5 bases and J 4 bases, with 11 bases left between them. Here the CDR3 reads CASSLGLTYGYTF. The DNA of the CDR3 is TGTGCCAGCAGTTTGGGACTCACCTATGGCTACACCTTC.

This sequence joins TRBV27 and TRBJ1-2; 8 nucleotides agree with TRBD1. Germline values: CDR1 MNHEY, CDR2 SMNVEV (reference sequence). Trimming took 5 bases from V and 2 from J; bases not matched to a gene: 10. CDR3 length equals 16 residues. The CDR3 DNA reads as TGTGCCAGCAGTCCATCGCAGGGGGCCCAAAACTATGGCTACACCTTC. Protein product: CASSPSQGAQNYGYTF.

CDR3 sequence (DNA): TGTGCCAGCAGCTTGTTAGTTCTAGCGGGAAGTCGGGACCATGAGCAGTTCTTC. It translates to CASSLLVLAGSRDHEQFF. The gene calls are TRBV5-6 and TRBJ2-1, with 9 positions matching TRBD2. V shed 1 base, J shed 8 bases, and the junction held 16 bases outside the gene matches. CDR1 is SGHDT, CDR2 YYEEEE, per germline. This CDR3 contains 18 residues.

V gene TRBV7-9 combines with J gene TRBJ2-7; D is possibly TRBD2 (6 bases). The CDR3 consists of 14 residues. Germline loops: CDR1 SEHNR, CDR2 FQNEAQ (reference sequence). V was pared by 5 bases and J by 7 bases, with 18 bases between. The CDR3 sequence: CASSDGTLGLEQYF. The CDR3 nucleotides are TGTGCCAGCAGCGACGGGACTCTTGGATTGGAGCAGTACTTC.